Following are 29 T cell receptor beta chains from one sample sequenced in a study of shared clonotypes between healthy human individuals. Some clones are missing from TCRdb's copy, which holds only in-frame ones; the method was immunoSEQ multiplex PCR. The data show a few million clones, approximately 96% seen once. Sequenced sample: naive CD4+ T cells sorted from blood. Described subset: CD45RA+ positively selected. Receptors originate from a young man in good health.

V gene TRBV30 combines with J gene TRBJ2-1, with D possibly being TRBD1 or TRBD2 (7 bases each). Trimming cost V 7 bases and J 2 bases, with 39 bases left between them. The CDR3 has 22 residues. Germline-derived CDR1 and CDR2 are GTSNPN and SVGIG (reference sequence). CDR3 DNA: TGTGCCTTCACAGGGGCCCACAGGGGTCGGTCTAGCGGACCTGTCCCCTACAATGAGCAGTTCTTC. The encoded protein is CAFTGAHRGRSSGPVPYNEQFF.

The chain has TRBV30 and TRBJ1-3; D is uncertain. V was clipped by 7 bases and J by 4 bases, with 8 bases between them. The germline gives CDR1 GTSNPN, CDR2 SVGIG (reference sequence). The CDR3 contains 11 residues. This CDR3 is CALSPGNTIYF. CDR3 in DNA: TGTGCCTTAAGTCCGGGAAACACCATATATTTT.

V and J are TRBV10-3 and TRBJ1-2; possibly TRBD1 for D (6 bases). V was clipped by 5 bases and J by 3 bases, with 10 bases between them. Germline-derived CDR1 and CDR2 are ENHRY and SYGVKD. CDR3 length equals 13 residues. The CDR3 reads CAISLDSYYGYTF. CDR3 nucleotides: TGTGCCATCAGTCTGGACAGCTACTATGGCTACACCTTC.

The chain joins TRBV6-6 to TRBJ2-7; 8 bases align to TRBD1. J lost 4 bases, V lost 0 bases, and 5 bases had no gene match. CDR1 MNHNY and CDR2 SVGAGI come from the germline V gene (reference sequence). The CDR3 extends over 15 amino acids. The CDR3 loop is CASSYSNDRGYEQYF. CDR3 bases: TGTGCCAGCAGTTACTCGAATGACAGGGGATACGAGCAGTACTTC.

The chain is built from TRBV2 and TRBJ2-5; D is unclear. The CDR3 has 13 amino acids. Between the trimmed V and J ends, which lost 6 bases and 1 base, there was a span of 9 bases. Germline CDR1 SNHLY, CDR2 FYNNEI. CDR3 DNA: TGTGCCAGCAGGTACGGAACCCAAGAGACCCAGTACTTC. It is translated as CASRYGTQETQYF.

Of note for this clone: Other DNA sequences within the sample encode an identical CDR3. Here the CDR3 reads CASSLGSSSYNEQFF. The DNA of the CDR3 is TGTGCCAGCAGCTTAGGCTCTAGCTCCTACAATGAGCAGTTCTTC. The chain recombines TRBV11-2 with TRBJ2-1, with no clear D. The CDR3 contains 15 residues. V lost 1 base and J 0 bases, leaving 7 bases between the germline ends. Germline V gene lookup returns CDR1 SGHAT and CDR2 FQNNGV.

The V gene is TRBV28, the J gene TRBJ1-4; no reliable D call. The germline V and J ends were trimmed by 10 bases and 0 bases, with 12 bases remaining between them. The CDR3 contains 14 residues. In germline, CDR1 is MDHEN, CDR2 SYDVKM. The CDR3 protein is CATRPGPTNEKLFF. CDR3 coding DNA: TGTGCCACCCGGCCCGGGCCAACTAATGAAAAACTGTTTTTT.

The chain has TRBV7-9 and TRBJ2-1; a possible D gene is TRBD2 (6 bases). This CDR3 comprises 16 residues. V dropped 4 bases and J dropped 0 bases, with 13 bases sitting between them. The germline V gene encodes CDR1 SEHNR and CDR2 FQNEAQ (reference sequence). The CDR3 region has the DNA TGTGCCAGCAGCTCACAAGCGGGCAGCTCCTACAATGAGCAGTTCTTC. This translates into CASSSQAGSSYNEQFF.

This chain links TRBV7-2 with TRBJ1-4; TRBD1 matches 8 bases. J was trimmed by 6 bases and V by 3 bases; bases with no gene match: 6. This CDR3 comprises 15 residues. Germline CDR1 is SGHTA and CDR2 is FQGNSA. The CDR3 DNA is TGTGCCAGCAGCTTCTCGGACAGGGTGGATGAAAAACTGTTTTTT. This gives the protein CASSFSDRVDEKLFF.

The genes are TRBV28 and TRBJ1-5, with 7 bases lining up with TRBD1. Germline values: CDR1 MDHEN, CDR2 SYDVKM. V was pared by 5 bases and J by 7 bases, with 8 bases of the junction left unmatched. CDR3 size: 14 residues. Here the CDR3 reads CASSAGGKVQPQHF. CDR3 nucleotide sequence: TGTGCCAGCAGTGCAGGGGGAAAGGTACAGCCCCAGCATTTT.

This chain connects TRBV29-1 to TRBJ1-4; 8 positions agree with TRBD1. The CDR3 consists of 12 residues. CDR1 and CDR2 (germline): SQVTM, ANQGSEA. With 4 bases clipped from V and 8 bases from J, the junction kept 3 bases outside the gene matches. The CDR3 region is CSVGPGGEKLFF. CDR3 DNA sequence: TGCAGCGTTGGGCCAGGGGGCGAAAAACTGTTTTTT.

In DNA, the CDR3 is TGTGCCAGCAGCTTAGTTGTATCCGGGGAGCTGTTTTTT. Translated: CASSLVVSGELFF. The chain has TRBV7-6 and TRBJ2-2; D is ambiguous. From germline, CDR1 is SGHVS and CDR2 FNYEAQ. Trimming removed 1 base at V and 6 bases at J, with 6 bases between. The CDR3 runs to 13 residues. Full variable domain (outside the CDR3, taken from reference TRBV7-6 and TRBJ2-2): GAGVSQSPRYKVTKRGQDVALRCDPISGHVSLYWYRQALGQGPEFLTYFNYEAQQDKSGLPNDRFSAERPEGSISTLTIQRTEQRDSAMYRCASSLVVSGELFFGEGSRLTVL.

As to this clone: Other DNA sequences in the sample encode the same CDR3. The V and J genes are TRBV2 and TRBJ2-5; D uncertain. Germline values: CDR1 SNHLY, CDR2 FYNNEI. V was clipped by 0 bases and J by 5 bases, with 4 bases between them. CDR3 size: 12 residues. CDR3 coding DNA: TGTGCCAGCAGTGAAGCGTGGGAGACCCAGTACTTC. Translated, it gives CASSEAWETQYF.

J is TRBJ1-4 and V is TRBV7-2; D might be TRBD1 (5 bases). The germline V gene has CDR1 SGHTA and CDR2 FQGNSA. V dropped 5 bases and J dropped 7 bases, with 11 bases sitting between them. The CDR3 is made up of 13 amino acids. This chain's CDR3 is CASSRGGSEKLFF. CDR3 coding DNA: TGTGCCAGCAGCCGGGGCGGGAGTGAAAAACTGTTTTTT. The full variable domain, completed using reference TRBV7-2 and TRBJ1-4, is GAGVSQSPSNKVTEKGKDVELRCDPISGHTALYWYRQSLGQGLEFLIYFQGNSAPDKSGLPSDRFSAERTGGSVSTLTIQRTQQEDSAVYLCASSRGGSEKLFFGSGTQLSVL.

This clone is a singleton in its sample. The chain has TRBV27 and TRBJ2-7; possible D gene TRBD1, 6 bases. Germline V gives CDR1 MNHEY, CDR2 SMNVEV (reference sequence). Trimming took off 8 bases at V and 4 bases at J, with 24 bases between the two ends. The CDR3 extends over 16 amino acids. The CDR3 coding sequence is TGTGCCAGCGCACTCGAGGGATCAAGGGGGTCATACGAGCAGTACTTC. This encodes CASALEGSRGSYEQYF.

This clone was counted once. V gene TRBV7-9 combines with J gene TRBJ2-1, with 11 bases identical to TRBD2. V shed 5 bases, J shed 4 bases, and the junction held 4 bases outside the gene matches. The length of the CDR3 is 15 residues. Germline CDR1 SEHNR, CDR2 FQNEAQ (reference sequence). The CDR3 bases are TGTGCCAGCAGCCCAACTAGCGGGAGATACAATGAGCAGTTCTTC. Its protein is CASSPTSGRYNEQFF.

The J gene is TRBJ1-3, the V gene TRBV6-5, with D unclear. Germline V gene sequence: CDR1 MNHEY, CDR2 SVGAGI. V lost 0 bases to trimming and J lost 1 base, with 10 bases between them. CDR3 length: 16 residues. The DNA for the CDR3 is TGTGCCAGCAGTTACTCTGGACGGTTTTCTGGAAACACCATATATTTT. It translates to CASSYSGRFSGNTIYF.

The table lists this clone with a count of one. This chain's CDR3 is CASSPPGGPWEKLFF. In DNA, the CDR3 is TGTGCCAGCTCACCGCCGGGAGGGCCGTGGGAAAAACTGTTTTTT. The J gene is TRBJ1-4, the V gene TRBV18; D unresolved. V lost 3 bases and J 8 bases, leaving 16 bases between the germline ends. The germline V gene has CDR1 KGHSH and CDR2 LQKENI. This CDR3 spans 15 amino acids.

This clone was detected only once. The J gene is TRBJ2-2, the V gene TRBV9; 7 positions match TRBD2. CDR3 length: 16 residues. Trimming cost V 6 bases and J 0 bases; bases outside gene matches: 8. Germline CDR1 SGDLS, CDR2 YYNGEE. CDR3 region: CASKTGGLANTGELFF. CDR3 nucleotides: TGTGCCAGCAAAACGGGAGGTTTAGCGAACACCGGGGAGCTGTTTTTT.

Comment on this clone: Other DNA sequences within the sample encode an identical CDR3. The chain joins TRBV5-4 to TRBJ2-7; 9 bases match TRBD1. Trimming took 4 bases from V and 1 from J; bases not matched to a gene: 9. CDR1 SGHNT and CDR2 YYREEE come from the germline V gene (reference sequence). The CDR3 is 16 residues long. The CDR3 sequence: CASSPKGQGSSYEQYF. For the CDR3, the DNA is TGTGCCAGCAGCCCGAAAGGACAGGGGTCATCCTACGAGCAGTACTTC.

The chain employs TRBV5-4 and TRBJ2-3; the D gene is possibly TRBD1 (5 bases). Trimming took off 0 bases at V and 0 bases at J, with 8 bases between the two ends. The CDR3 contains 15 residues. CDR1 is SGHNT and CDR2 is YYREEE in the germline V gene (reference sequence). The CDR3 coding sequence is TGTGCCAGCAGCTTGGGACAGATAAGCACAGATACGCAGTATTTT. Translating it yields CASSLGQISTDTQYF.

This rearrangement joins TRBV2 to TRBJ1-2, with 8 bases that match TRBD1. The V gene end was trimmed by 6 bases and the J gene end by 2 bases; junction bases not matched to a gene: 8. Looked up from germline, CDR1 is SNHLY and CDR2 is FYNNEI. This CDR3 region has 15 residues. CDR3 in amino acids: CASSGAYRGNYGYTF. DNA of the CDR3: TGTGCCAGCAGCGGAGCCTACAGGGGGAACTATGGCTACACCTTC.

The V call is TRBV5-1, the J call TRBJ1-1; D ambiguous. Deletions cut 0 bases from V and 0 bases from J, with 9 bases between. The CDR3 is made up of 15 amino acids. CDR1 SGHRS and CDR2 YFSETQ come from the germline V gene. CDR3 sequence reads: CASSLGNPMNTEAFF. CDR3 bases: TGCGCCAGCAGCTTGGGAAACCCCATGAACACTGAAGCTTTCTTT.

The J gene is TRBJ2-7, the V gene TRBV2, with 9 bases lining up with TRBD1. This CDR3 has 15 amino acids. Germline assignment: CDR1 SNHLY and CDR2 FYNNEI. The ends lost 4 bases at V and 2 bases at J; junction bases unmatched: 6. CDR3 protein: CASSAGTGFTYEQYF. CDR3 in DNA: TGTGCCAGCAGTGCCGGGACAGGGTTTACCTACGAGCAGTACTTC.

This chain joins TRBV30 and TRBJ1-3; D is unresolved. CDR1 and CDR2 (germline): GTSNPN, SVGIG (reference sequence). The CDR3 covers 14 residues. Trimming stripped 3 bases from V and 0 bases from J, with 9 bases between. CDR3 loop: CAWRPGSSGNTIYF. The CDR3 nucleotides read TGTGCCTGGAGACCGGGGTCCTCTGGAAACACCATATATTTT.

The chain combines TRBV5-4 with TRBJ1-6, with 7 bases lining up with TRBD1. CDR3 length: 15 amino acids. CDR1 is SGHNT, CDR2 YYREEE, per germline (reference sequence). With V trimmed by 4 bases and J by 8 bases, 9 bases remained unmatched. The CDR3 nucleotides are TGTGCCAGCAGCCCGGGAGGGGACAGAGATTCACCCCTCCACTTT. Translation: CASSPGGDRDSPLHF.

The chain links TRBV30 to TRBJ2-7, with 13 bases lining up with TRBD2. The V gene's germline CDR1 is GTSNPN and CDR2 SVGIG (reference sequence). After removal of 3 bases from V and 5 bases from J, the junction contained 10 bases not matched to a gene. This CDR3 is built from 16 residues. CDR3 sequence reads: CAWRQYGTSGNDEQYF. The CDR3 region has the DNA TGTGCCTGGAGACAATACGGGACTAGCGGGAACGACGAGCAGTACTTC.

CDR3 amino acids: CASSTDSQPQHF. The CDR3 DNA reads as TGTGCCAGCAGCACGGACAGTCAGCCCCAGCATTTT. V gene TRBV7-9 combines with J gene TRBJ1-5; D is possibly TRBD1 (6 bases). The CDR3 has 12 amino acids. Looked up from germline, CDR1 is SEHNR and CDR2 is FQNEAQ (reference sequence). The V gene lost 5 bases and the J gene lost 6 bases, with 8 bases spanning the gap.

The chain uses TRBV27 and TRBJ1-5; the D gene is possibly TRBD1 (6 bases). V was cut by 4 bases and J by 3 bases, with 13 bases left in between. The germline gives CDR1 MNHEY, CDR2 SMNVEV (reference sequence). There are 15 residues in the CDR3. CDR3 in DNA: TGTGCCAGCAGTTCCGCGACAGGCAACAATCAGCCCCAGCATTTT. Translating it yields CASSSATGNNQPQHF.